This entry is about one T cell receptor beta chain. Sequencing was performed with immunoSEQ multiplex PCR; in TCRdb, only in-frame clones are kept and a portion is missing. The sample lists about 220,000 clones, 65% to 90% occurring once. The data are from a study of blood T cell repertoires in COVID-19. The specimen was peripheral blood. This TCR came from a man in his forties or fifties with active or convalescent COVID-19.

Here the CDR3 reads CASSLVRGSNQPQHF. In DNA, the CDR3 is TGTGCCAGCAGCTTAGTCAGGGGTAGCAATCAGCCCCAGCATTTT. J is TRBJ1-5 and V is TRBV7-8, with D possibly being TRBD1 (6 bases). CDR1 and CDR2 from the germline V gene are SGHVS and FQNEAQ. The CDR3 has 15 residues. The ends were cut back, 1 base at V and 0 bases at J, with 7 bases in the middle.